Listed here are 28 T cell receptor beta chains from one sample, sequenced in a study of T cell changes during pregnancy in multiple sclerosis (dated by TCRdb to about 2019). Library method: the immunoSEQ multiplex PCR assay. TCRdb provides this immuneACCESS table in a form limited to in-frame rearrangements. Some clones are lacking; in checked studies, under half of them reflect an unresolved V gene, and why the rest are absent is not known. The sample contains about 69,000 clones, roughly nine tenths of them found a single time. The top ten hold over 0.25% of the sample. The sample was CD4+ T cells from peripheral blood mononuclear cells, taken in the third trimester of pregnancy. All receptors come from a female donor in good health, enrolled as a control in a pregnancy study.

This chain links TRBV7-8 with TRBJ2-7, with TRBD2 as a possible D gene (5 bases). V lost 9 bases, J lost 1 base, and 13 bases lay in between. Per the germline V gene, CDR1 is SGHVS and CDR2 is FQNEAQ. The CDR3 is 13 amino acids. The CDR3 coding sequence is TGTGCCAGTGTCCGGGATCTTTCCTACGAGCAGTACTTC. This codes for CASVRDLSYEQYF.

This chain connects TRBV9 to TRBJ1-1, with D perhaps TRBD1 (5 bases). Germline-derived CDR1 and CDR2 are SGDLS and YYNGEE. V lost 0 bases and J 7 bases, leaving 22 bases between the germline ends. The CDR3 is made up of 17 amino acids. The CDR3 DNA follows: TGTGCCAGCAGCGTAGGTGGGGCAGCCGCACAACTTAGTGAAGCTTTCTTT. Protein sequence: CASSVGGAAAQLSEAFF. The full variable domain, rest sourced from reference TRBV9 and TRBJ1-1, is DSGVTQTPKHLITATGQRVTLRCSPRSGDLSVYWYQQSLDQGLQFLIQYYNGEERAKGNILERFSAQQFPDLHSELNLSSLELGDSALYFCASSVGGAAAQLSEAFFGQGTRLTVV.

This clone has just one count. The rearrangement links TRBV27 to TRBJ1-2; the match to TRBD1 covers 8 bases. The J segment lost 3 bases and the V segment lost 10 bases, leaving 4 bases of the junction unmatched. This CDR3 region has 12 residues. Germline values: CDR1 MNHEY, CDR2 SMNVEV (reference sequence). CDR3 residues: CATTTGDYGYTF. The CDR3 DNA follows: TGTGCCACCACGACAGGGGACTATGGCTACACCTTC.

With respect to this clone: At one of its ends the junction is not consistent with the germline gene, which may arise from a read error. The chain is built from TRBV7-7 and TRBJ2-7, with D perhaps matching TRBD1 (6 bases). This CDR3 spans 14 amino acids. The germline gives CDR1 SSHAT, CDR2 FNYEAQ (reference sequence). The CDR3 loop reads CASSEGQGSGEQYF. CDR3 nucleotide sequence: TGTGCTAGCAGCGAGGGGCAGGGGTCTGGTGAGCAGTACTTC. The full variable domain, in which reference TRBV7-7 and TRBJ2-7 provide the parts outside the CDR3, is GAGVSQSPRYKVTKRGQDVTLRCDPISSHATLYWYQQALGQGPEFLTYFNYEAQPDKSGLPSDRFSAERPEGSISTLTIQRTEQRDSAMYRCASSEGQGSGEQYFGPGTRLTVT.

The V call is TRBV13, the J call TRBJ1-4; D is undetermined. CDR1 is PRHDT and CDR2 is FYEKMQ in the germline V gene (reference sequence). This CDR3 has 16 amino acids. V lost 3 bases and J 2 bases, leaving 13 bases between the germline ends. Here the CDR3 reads CASSFSGTRTNEKLFF. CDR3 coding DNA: TGTGCCAGCAGCTTCAGCGGTACGCGCACTAATGAAAAACTGTTTTTT.

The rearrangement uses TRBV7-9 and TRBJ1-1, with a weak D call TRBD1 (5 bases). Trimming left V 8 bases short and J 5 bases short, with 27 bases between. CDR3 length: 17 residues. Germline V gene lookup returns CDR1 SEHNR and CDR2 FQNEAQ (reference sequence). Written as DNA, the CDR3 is TGTGCCAGCGGCGGAGGGCTCATCCGGGGCCAACGGACTGAAGCTTTCTTT. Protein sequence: CASGGGLIRGQRTEAFF.

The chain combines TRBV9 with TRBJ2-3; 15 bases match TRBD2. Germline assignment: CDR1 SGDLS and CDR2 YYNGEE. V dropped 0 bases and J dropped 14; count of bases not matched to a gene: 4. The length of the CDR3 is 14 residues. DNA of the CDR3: TGTGCCAGCAGCGTAGGGACTAGCGGGGGGGCCCTGTATTTT. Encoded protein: CASSVGTSGGALYF.

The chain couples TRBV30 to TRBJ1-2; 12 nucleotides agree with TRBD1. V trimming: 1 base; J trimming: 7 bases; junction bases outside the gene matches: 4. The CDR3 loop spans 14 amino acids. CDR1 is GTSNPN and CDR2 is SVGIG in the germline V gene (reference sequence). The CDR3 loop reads CAWSGDRGQGGYTF. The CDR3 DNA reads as TGTGCCTGGAGTGGGGACAGGGGGCAAGGTGGCTACACCTTC.

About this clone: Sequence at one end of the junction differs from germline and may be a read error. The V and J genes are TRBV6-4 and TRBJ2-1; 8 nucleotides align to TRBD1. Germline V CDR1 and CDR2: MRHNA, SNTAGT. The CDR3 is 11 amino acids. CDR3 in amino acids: CASSGRDRKVF. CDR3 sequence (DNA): TGTGCCAGCAGTGGCCGGGACAGGAAGGTCTTC.

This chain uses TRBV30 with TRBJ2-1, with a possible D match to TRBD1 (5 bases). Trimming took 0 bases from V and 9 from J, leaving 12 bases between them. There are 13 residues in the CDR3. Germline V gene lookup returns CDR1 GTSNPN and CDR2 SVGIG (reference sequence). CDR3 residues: CAWSVQGVGEQFF. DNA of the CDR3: TGTGCCTGGAGTGTACAAGGGGTAGGTGAGCAGTTCTTC. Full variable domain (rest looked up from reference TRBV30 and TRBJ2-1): SQTIHQWPATLVQPVGSPLSLECTVEGTSNPNLYWYRQAAGRGLQLLFYSVGIGQISSEVPQNLSASRPQDRQFILSSKKLLLSDSGFYLCAWSVQGVGEQFFGPGTRLTVL.

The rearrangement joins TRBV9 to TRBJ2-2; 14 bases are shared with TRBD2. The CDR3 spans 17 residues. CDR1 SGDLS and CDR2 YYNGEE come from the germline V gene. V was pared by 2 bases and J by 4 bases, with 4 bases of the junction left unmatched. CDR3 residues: CASSVRLAGGITGELFF. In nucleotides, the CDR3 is TGTGCCAGCAGCGTGAGACTAGCGGGGGGGATCACCGGGGAGCTGTTTTTT.

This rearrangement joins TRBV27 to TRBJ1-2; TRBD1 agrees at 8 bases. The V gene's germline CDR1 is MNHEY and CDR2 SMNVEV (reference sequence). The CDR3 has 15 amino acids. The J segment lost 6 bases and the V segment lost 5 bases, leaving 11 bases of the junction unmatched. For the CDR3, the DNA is TGTGCCAGCAGTCCATTATGGCAGGGGGCAGATGGCTACACCTTC. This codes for CASSPLWQGADGYTF.

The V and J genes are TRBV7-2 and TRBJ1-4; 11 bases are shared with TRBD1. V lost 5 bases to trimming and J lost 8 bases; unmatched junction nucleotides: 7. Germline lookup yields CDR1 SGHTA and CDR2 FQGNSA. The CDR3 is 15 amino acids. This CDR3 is CASSIWTGGAEKLFF. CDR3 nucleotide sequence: TGTGCCAGCAGCATCTGGACAGGGGGCGCGGAAAAACTGTTTTTT.

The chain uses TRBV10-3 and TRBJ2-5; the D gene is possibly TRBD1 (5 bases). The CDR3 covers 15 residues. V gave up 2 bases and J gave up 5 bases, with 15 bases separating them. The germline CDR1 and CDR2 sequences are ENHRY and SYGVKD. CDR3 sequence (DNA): TGTGCCATCAGTGAGCAACAGGCGGTTGGGGAGACCCAGTACTTC. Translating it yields CAISEQQAVGETQYF.

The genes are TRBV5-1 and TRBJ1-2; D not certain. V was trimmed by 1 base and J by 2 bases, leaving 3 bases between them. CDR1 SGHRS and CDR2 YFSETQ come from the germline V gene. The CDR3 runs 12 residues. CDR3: CASSLQNYGYTF. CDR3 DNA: TGCGCCAGCAGCTTGCAGAACTATGGCTACACCTTC.

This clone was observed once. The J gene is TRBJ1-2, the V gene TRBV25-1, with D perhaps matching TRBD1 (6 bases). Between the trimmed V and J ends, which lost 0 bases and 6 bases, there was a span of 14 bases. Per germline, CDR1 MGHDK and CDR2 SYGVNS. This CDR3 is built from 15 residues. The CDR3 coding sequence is TGTGCCAGCAGTGAATATGCAGGGGAGTGGAATGGCTACACCTTC. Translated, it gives CASSEYAGEWNGYTF.

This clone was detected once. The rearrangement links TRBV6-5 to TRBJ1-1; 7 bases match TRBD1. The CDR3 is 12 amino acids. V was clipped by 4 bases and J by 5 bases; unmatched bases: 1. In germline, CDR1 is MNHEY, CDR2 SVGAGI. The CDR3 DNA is TGTGCCAGCAGTTCACAGGGGACTGAAGCTTTCTTT. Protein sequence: CASSSQGTEAFF.

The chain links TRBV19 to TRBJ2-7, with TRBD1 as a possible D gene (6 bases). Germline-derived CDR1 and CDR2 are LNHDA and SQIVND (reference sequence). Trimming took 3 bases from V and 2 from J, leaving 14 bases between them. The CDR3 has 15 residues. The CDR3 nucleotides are TGTGCCAGTAGTATTAGCAGGGGATCGACCTACGAGCAGTACTTC. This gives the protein CASSISRGSTYEQYF.

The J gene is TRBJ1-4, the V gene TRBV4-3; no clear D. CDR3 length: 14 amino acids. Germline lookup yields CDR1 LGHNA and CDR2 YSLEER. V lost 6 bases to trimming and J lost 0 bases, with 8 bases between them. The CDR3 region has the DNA TGCGCCAGCAGGAAGGAGCCAACTAATGAAAAACTGTTTTTT. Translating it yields CASRKEPTNEKLFF.

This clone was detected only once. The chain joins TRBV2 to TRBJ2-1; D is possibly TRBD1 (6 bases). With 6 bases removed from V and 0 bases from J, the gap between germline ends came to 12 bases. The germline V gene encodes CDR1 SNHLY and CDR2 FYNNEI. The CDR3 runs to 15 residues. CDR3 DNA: TGTGCCAGCAGGATGGACAGCAGCTCCTACAATGAGCAGTTCTTC. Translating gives CASRMDSSSYNEQFF.

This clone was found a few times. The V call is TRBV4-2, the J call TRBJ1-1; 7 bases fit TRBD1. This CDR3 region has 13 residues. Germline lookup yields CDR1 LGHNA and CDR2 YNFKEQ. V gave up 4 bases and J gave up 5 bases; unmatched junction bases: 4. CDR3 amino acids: CASSLDRETEAFF. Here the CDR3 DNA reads TGTGCCAGCAGCCTCGACAGGGAGACTGAAGCTTTCTTT.

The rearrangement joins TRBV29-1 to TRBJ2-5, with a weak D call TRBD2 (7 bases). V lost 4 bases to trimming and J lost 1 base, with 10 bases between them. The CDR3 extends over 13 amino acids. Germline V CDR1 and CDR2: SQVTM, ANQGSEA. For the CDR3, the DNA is TGCAGCGTTGCGCGGGGGCCCCAAGAGACCCAGTACTTC. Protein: CSVARGPQETQYF. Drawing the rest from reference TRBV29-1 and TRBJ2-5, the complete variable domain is SAVISQKPSRDICQRGTSLTIQCQVDSQVTMMFWYRQQPGQSLTLIATANQGSEATYESGFVIDKFPISRPNLTFSTLTVSNMSPEDSSIYLCSVARGPQETQYFGPGTRLLVL.

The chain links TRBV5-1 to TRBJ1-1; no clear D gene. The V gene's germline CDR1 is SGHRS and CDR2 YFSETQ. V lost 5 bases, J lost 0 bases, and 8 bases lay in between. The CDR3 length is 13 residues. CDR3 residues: CASSPDLNTEAFF. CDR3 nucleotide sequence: TGCGCCAGCAGTCCCGACTTGAACACTGAAGCTTTCTTT.

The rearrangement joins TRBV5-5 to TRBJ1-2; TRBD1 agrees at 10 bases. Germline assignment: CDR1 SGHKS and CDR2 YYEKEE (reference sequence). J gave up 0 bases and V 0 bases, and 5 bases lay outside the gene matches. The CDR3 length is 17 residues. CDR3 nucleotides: TGTGCCAGCAGCTTGGGGATCGGGACAGGGGCTAACTATGGCTACACCTTC. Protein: CASSLGIGTGANYGYTF.

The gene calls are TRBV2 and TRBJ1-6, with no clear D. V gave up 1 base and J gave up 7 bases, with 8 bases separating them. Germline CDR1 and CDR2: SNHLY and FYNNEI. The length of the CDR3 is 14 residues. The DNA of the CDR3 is TGTGCCAGCAGTGAAGAACCGGAGAATTCACCCCTCCACTTT. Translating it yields CASSEEPENSPLHF.

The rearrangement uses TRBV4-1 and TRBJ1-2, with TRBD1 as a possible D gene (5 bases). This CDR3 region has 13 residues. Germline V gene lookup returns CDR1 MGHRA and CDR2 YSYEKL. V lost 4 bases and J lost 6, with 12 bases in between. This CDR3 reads CASSPQEGDGYTF. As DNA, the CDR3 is TGCGCCAGCAGCCCACAGGAGGGCGATGGCTACACCTTC.

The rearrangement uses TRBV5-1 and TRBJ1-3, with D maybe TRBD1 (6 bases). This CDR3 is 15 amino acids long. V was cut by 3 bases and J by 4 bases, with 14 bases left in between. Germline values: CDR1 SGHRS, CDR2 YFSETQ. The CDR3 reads CASSSTGLGGNTIYF. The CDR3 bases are TGCGCCAGCAGCTCTACAGGGTTGGGGGGAAACACCATATATTTT.

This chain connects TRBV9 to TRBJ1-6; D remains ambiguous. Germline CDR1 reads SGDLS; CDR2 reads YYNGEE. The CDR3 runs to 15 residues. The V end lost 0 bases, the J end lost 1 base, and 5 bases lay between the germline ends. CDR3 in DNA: TGTGCCAGCAGCGTAGACGGGTCCTATAATTCACCCCTCCACTTT. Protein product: CASSVDGSYNSPLHF. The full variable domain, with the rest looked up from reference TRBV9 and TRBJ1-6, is DSGVTQTPKHLITATGQRVTLRCSPRSGDLSVYWYQQSLDQGLQFLIQYYNGEERAKGNILERFSAQQFPDLHSELNLSSLELGDSALYFCASSVDGSYNSPLHFGNGTRLTVT.